Each of the 15 T cell receptor beta chains below was sequenced from the same sample in a study of human T cells and chemical hapten exposure. Indicated time point: pre-sensitization, week 0. As to treatment: therapeutic diphenylcyclopropenone sensitization with weekly scalp DPC. TCRdb reprocessed the RACE reads with MiXCR, giving one entry per CDR3 protein. The data show roughly 100,000 distinct CDR3 sequences, with 9.5% to 14% seen just once and approximately 3.1% held by the top ten. Sequencing was performed on whole blood, taken in connection with sensitization to the hapten diphenylcyclopropenone (DPC). These receptors were obtained from a woman aged 60 to 75 with alopecia areata. Some clones in this sample may be carry-over from other donors' samples.

This clonotype showed up just a few times. This chain joins TRBV6-2 or TRBV6-3 and TRBJ2-2, with D possibly being TRBD2 (7 bases). The CDR3 is made up of 21 amino acids. Trimming stripped 4 bases from V and 0 bases from J, with 27 bases between. Germline V CDR1 and CDR2: MNHEY, SVGEGT. CDR3 coding DNA: TGTGCCAGCAGTTCCTTGAATTTGGGGGGGACACCAACATCGAACACCGGGGAGCTGTTTTTT. Amino acid sequence: CASSSLNLGGTPTSNTGELFF.

This clonotype was observed a handful of times. The chain employs TRBV10-2 and TRBJ1-5; D unresolved. With 8 bases removed from V and 5 bases from J, the gap between germline ends came to 13 bases. The CDR3 loop spans 13 amino acids. From germline, CDR1 is WSHSY and CDR2 SAAADI. The CDR3 protein is CASGRRKDQPQHF. In DNA form, the CDR3 reads TGCGCCAGCGGGCGGAGAAAAGATCAGCCCCAGCATTTT.

CDR3 DNA: TGTGCCAGCAGCCCGGGACTGCGCTTAGGCTACACCTTC. Translation: CASSPGLRLGYTF. V usage is TRBV12-3 or TRBV12-4 and J usage is TRBJ1-2; D possibly corresponds to TRBD1 (5 bases). Trimming pared 6 bases from V and 8 bases from J, leaving 16 bases between. There are 13 residues in the CDR3.

In this sample, this clonotype turned up many times. One junction end disagrees with the germline gene, perhaps due to a read error. V and J are TRBV7-2 and TRBJ2-6; 8 nucleotides line up with TRBD1. The CDR3 sequence is 19 residues long. Germline CDR1 reads SGHTA; CDR2 reads FQGNSA. CDR3 sequence reads: CASSSRLGQGASGANVLIF. CDR3 sequence (DNA): TGTGCCAGCAGCTCCCGGTTGGGGCAGGGGGCCTCTGGGGCCAACGTCCTGATTTTC.

The chain recombines TRBV29-1 with TRBJ1-2; D is perhaps TRBD1 (6 bases). The CDR3 runs 13 residues. Germline V gene sequence: CDR1 SQVTM, CDR2 ANQGSEA. Deletions cut 4 bases from V and 4 bases from J, with 13 bases between. In DNA form, the CDR3 reads TGCAGCGTTGCTCAGGGGACTTCCTATGGCTACACCTTC. It translates to CSVAQGTSYGYTF.

There are many counts of this clonotype. The V call is TRBV5-1, the J call TRBJ2-1; TRBD2 agrees at 11 bases. V shed 0 bases, J shed 6 bases, and the junction held 5 bases outside the gene matches. Looked up from germline, CDR1 is SGHRS and CDR2 is YFSETQ. The CDR3 has 16 amino acids. The CDR3 sequence is CASSLGLAGGPNEQFF. The CDR3 DNA follows: TGCGCCAGCAGCTTGGGTCTAGCGGGGGGCCCCAATGAGCAGTTCTTC.

This clonotype appeared many times. The genes are TRBV12-3 or TRBV12-4 and TRBJ2-2, with TRBD2 as a possible D gene (5 bases). Trimming took off 6 bases at V and 0 bases at J, with 23 bases between the two ends. CDR3 length: 19 residues. CDR3 DNA: TGTGCCAGCAGGCATCAACAGACGGCGGGCCCATCGAACACCGGGGAGCTGTTTTTT. This encodes CASRHQQTAGPSNTGELFF.

This clonotype was found many times. The J gene is TRBJ1-6, the V gene TRBV20-1; TRBD1 aligns across 8 bases. The CDR3 covers 14 residues. Unmatched junction bases numbered 7, after V lost 6 bases and J lost 6 bases. Germline V gene sequence: CDR1 DFQATT, CDR2 SNEGSKA (reference sequence). CDR3 protein: CSATGGRVNSPLHF. For the CDR3, the DNA is TGCAGTGCCACAGGGGGAAGGGTTAATTCACCCCTCCACTTT.

This rearrangement joins TRBV6-5 to TRBJ2-5, with 9 bases matching TRBD1. The V segment lost 7 bases and the J segment 4 bases; nucleotides outside the gene matches: 4. Germline-derived CDR1 and CDR2 are MNHEY and SVGAGI. The CDR3 runs 13 residues. CDR3: CASNPTGGETQYF. CDR3 DNA: TGTGCCAGCAACCCGACAGGGGGAGAGACCCAGTACTTC.

In its sample, this clonotype was seen a few times. The chain has TRBV12-3 or TRBV12-4 and TRBJ1-2; D unclear. This CDR3 has 15 residues. Deletions cut 3 bases from V and 4 bases from J, with 15 bases between. CDR3 region: CASSFGSVSPYGYTF. In nucleotides, the CDR3 is TGTGCCAGCAGTTTTGGGTCCGTCTCGCCCTATGGCTACACCTTC.

For this clonotype: With a much larger clone just one base away, this may be a read error. The J gene is TRBJ1-2, the V gene TRBV7-2; 8 nucleotides match TRBD1. There are 13 residues in the CDR3. J lost 8 bases, V lost 5 bases, and 7 bases had no gene match. Germline lookup yields CDR1 SGHTA and CDR2 FQGNSA. CDR3 region: CASSPGQVCGYTF. The CDR3 nucleotides are TGTGCCAGCAGCCCGGGACAGGTGTGCGGCTACACCTTC.

This clonotype has a count of ten or more. This chain links TRBV5-1 with TRBJ2-2; D unclear. This CDR3 spans 14 amino acids. Trimming left V 0 bases short and J 1 base short, with 4 bases between. Germline V gene lookup returns CDR1 SGHRS and CDR2 YFSETQ. CDR3 coding DNA: TGCGCCAGCAGCTTGGTTAAGAACACCGGGGAGCTGTTTTTT. Translating it yields CASSLVKNTGELFF.

About this clonotype: The junction differs from germline at one of its ends, possibly a read error. This chain uses TRBV5-1 with TRBJ2-3; D is undetermined. This CDR3 comprises 14 residues. Per the germline V gene, CDR1 is SGHRS and CDR2 is YFSETQ. The CDR3 DNA reads TGCGCCGGCAGCTTATCAGCAGAGGCAGATACGCAGTATTTT. Its translation: CAGSLSAEADTQYF.

This clonotype was detected a few times. V usage is TRBV24-1 and J usage is TRBJ2-2; D unresolved. V was trimmed by 2 bases and J by 7 bases, leaving 4 bases between them. Germline CDR1 and CDR2: KGHDR and SFDVKD. This CDR3 region has 12 residues. In nucleotides, the CDR3 is TGTGCCACCAGTGATTCCGTCGGGGAGCTGTTTTTT. Translated: CATSDSVGELFF.

This clonotype was observed many times. The chain couples TRBV3-1 to TRBJ2-4, with unresolved D. The CDR3 totals 17 residues. CDR1 LGHDT and CDR2 YNNKEL come from the germline V gene (reference sequence). The V gene lost 0 bases and the J gene lost 0 bases, with 12 bases spanning the gap. CDR3 DNA sequence: TGTGCCAGCAGCCAAGAGGCCGGCTCAATAGCCAAAAACATTCAGTACTTC. Protein: CASSQEAGSIAKNIQYF.